The source of this T cell receptor beta chain is a study of early T cells in non-severe SARS-CoV-2 infection. As part of library construction, unique molecular identifiers were attached to individual cDNA molecules. MiXCR was run by TCRdb on the 5' RACE reads, yielding one entry per CDR3 protein. The sample lists 80,000 to 95,000 distinct CDR3 sequences; roughly 13% were seen once. The CDR3 runs to 14 residues. Unmatched junction bases numbered 7, after V lost 9 bases and J lost 5 bases. Specimen: whole blood. V gene TRBV12-3 or TRBV12-4 combines with J gene TRBJ1-6; 7 nucleotides align to TRBD1. The sequence was obtained from an adult who was a healthcare worker with PCR-confirmed SARS-CoV-2 infection or an uninfected control (not recorded which). CDR3 sequence (DNA): TGTGCCAGTACACCGGGACAGAATAATTCACCCCTCCACTTT. Its protein is CASTPGQNNSPLHF.